A selection of T cell receptor beta chains follows, all from one sample in a study of persistence of HIV-infected CD4 T cells. Data came from immunoSEQ multiplex PCR; TCRdb stores just in-frame clones and leaves some out. The sample holds about 46,000 clones, approximately 90% seen once. Their antigens remain unidentified. The source material was CD4+ T cells sorted from PBMCs after 18-hour stimulation, sampled from a patient who received antiretroviral therapy. These receptors came from an adult woman with HIV who was CMV-seropositive. The CDR3 runs from the conserved cysteine through the conserved F or W. D genes are given only for firm matches. The size entry is marked missing in some rows and otherwise reads once, few, many or a size class.

V	J	size	length	D	DNA	CDR3
TRBV30	TRBJ1-4	NA	14	NA	TGTGCCTGGAGTGTACTAGAAGAAAATGAAAAACTGTTTTTT	CAWSVLEENEKLFF
TRBV7-8	TRBJ1-6	NA	16	NA	TGTGCCAGCAGCTTAGGGGCCGACCAGCTAAATTCACCCCTCCACTTT	CASSLGADQLNSPLHF
TRBV15	TRBJ2-1	NA	17	TRBD2	TGTGCCACCAGCAGAGATGAGACTAGCGGGTCCCGCGATGAGCAGTTCTTC	CATSRDETSGSRDEQFF
TRBV6-2/TRBV6-3	TRBJ2-7	NA	19	TRBD1	TGTGCCAGCAGTTACTCGAAGGGTTTCAGTTGGGACAGGGTCTACGAGCAGTACTTC	CASSYSKGFSWDRVYEQYF
TRBV14	TRBJ1-2	NA	14	NA	TGTGCCAGCAGCCAATCCCAGGGGACTGGTGGCTACACCTTC	CASSQSQGTGGYTF
TRBV6-5	TRBJ1-2	NA	14	NA	TGTGCCAGCAGGGAGACAGCTTCAGACTATGGCTACACCTTC	CASRETASDYGYTF
TRBV28	TRBJ2-7	NA	14	TRBD1	TGTGCCAGCGGAAGGACAGGGGGCTTCCGCGAGCAGTACTTC	CASGRTGGFREQYF
TRBV5-6	TRBJ2-5	NA	13	TRBD1	TGTGCCAGCAGCCGGGACAGACAAGAGACCCAGTACTTC	CASSRDRQETQYF
TRBV11-3	TRBJ2-1	few	16	NA	TGTGCCAGCAGCTTAGCGGGGACCCTATCCTACAATGAGCAGTTCTTC	CASSLAGTLSYNEQFF
TRBV27	TRBJ1-3	once	14	NA	TGTGCCAGCAGCCCGGACAGCTCTGGAAACACCATATATTTT	CASSPDSSGNTIYF
TRBV11-1	TRBJ1-1	NA	15	NA	TGTGCCAGCAGCTTAGAGTTGACAGTCCCGACTGAAGCTTTCTTT	CASSLELTVPTEAFF
TRBV5-1	TRBJ2-3	once	18	NA	TGCGCCAGCAGCATACTGGGCACTCAACGAACTAGCACAGATACGCAGTATTTT	CASSILGTQRTSTDTQYF
TRBV7-2	TRBJ1-6	NA	14	NA	TGTGCCAGCAGCTTATCAGGGTTTAATTCACCCCTCCACTTT	CASSLSGFNSPLHF
TRBV29-1	TRBJ1-2	NA	14	NA	TGCAGCGTTCTCGACAGGCAGACTAACTATGGCTACACCTTC	CSVLDRQTNYGYTF
TRBV5-4	TRBJ1-1	NA	11	NA	TGTGCCAGCAGCTTGGACACTGAAGCTTTCTTT	CASSLDTEAFF
TRBV15	TRBJ1-4	NA	14	TRBD1	TGTGCCACGAGCCTAGACAGGGCGGGCGACTTGCTGTTTTTT	CATSLDRAGDLLFF
TRBV7-2	TRBJ1-6	NA	15	NA	TGTGCCAGCAGCTTAGCAGGGGGGTATAATTCACCCCTCCACTTT	CASSLAGGYNSPLHF
TRBV5-1	TRBJ1-6	NA	14	NA	TGCGCCAGCTCACAAGTGGAAAGTAATTCACCCCTCCACTTT	CASSQVESNSPLHF
TRBV5-6	TRBJ2-5	NA	15	TRBD1	TGTGCCAGCAGCTTCAGGGGGACAGAGAAAGAGACCCAGTACTTC	CASSFRGTEKETQYF
TRBV3-1/TRBV3-2	TRBJ1-2	once	12	NA	TGTGCCAGCAGCCACAGGGGATCGGGCTACACCTTC	CASSHRGSGYTF
TRBV27	TRBJ2-1	NA	16	TRBD2	TGTGCCAGCACCGGACTAGCGGGAGGGACATACAATGAGCAGTTCTTC	CASTGLAGGTYNEQFF